Below, 17 T cell receptor beta chains from the same sample are listed, as sequenced in a study of post-analysis software for immune sequencing data. General study results and limits: A few TRBV segments appeared more often in patients than in controls, and TRBV5-6, TRBV5-1 and TRBV20-1 were among these.

Researchers reported that TCR beta cDNA libraries carried unique molecular identifiers. TCRdb reprocessed the PCR reads with MiXCR, giving one entry per CDR3 protein. The sample records a few hundred thousand distinct CDR3 sequences, roughly 36% being singletons. Which antigens these TCRs recognize remains unknown. Sequenced: blood. The receptors were gathered from a girl aged 10 to 17 with multiple sclerosis.

The rearrangement links TRBV6-1 to TRBJ2-1; 9 bases map to TRBD1. V lost 7 bases and J lost 7; bases outside the gene matches: 17. The CDR3 length is 17 residues. Germline V gives CDR1 MNHNS, CDR2 SASEGT. CDR3 region: CASTLLGGQGGWNEQFF. As DNA, the CDR3 is TGTGCCAGCACCCTACTCGGGGGACAGGGAGGTTGGAATGAGCAGTTCTTC.

This clonotype was picked up one time. The chain is built from TRBV30 and TRBJ2-2; TRBD1 might be the D (6 bases). The V end was cut by 0 bases, the J end by 0 bases, with 8 bases between. Germline CDR1 and CDR2: GTSNPN and SVGIG (reference sequence). The CDR3 spans 15 residues. The CDR3 DNA follows: TGTGCCTGGAGTGTGGGGACATCGAACACCGGGGAGCTGTTTTTT. Translated: CAWSVGTSNTGELFF.

This clonotype was detected only a few times. The chain recombines TRBV12-5 with TRBJ2-3; 7 bases line up with TRBD1. The V and J ends lost 0 bases and 2 bases, in that order; junction bases with no gene match: 5. The CDR3 spans 16 residues. Germline V CDR1 and CDR2: LGHNT, FRNRAP. In DNA form, the CDR3 reads TGTGCTAGTGGTTTGGTACTTACAGGGGTCACAGATACGCAGTATTTT. Its protein is CASGLVLTGVTDTQYF.

The chain employs TRBV4-1 and TRBJ1-2; D is undetermined. Trimming pared 4 bases from V and 8 bases from J, leaving 20 bases between. Germline CDR1 and CDR2: MGHRA and YSYEKL. This CDR3 region has 15 residues. The CDR3 reads CASSPHLPDIGGYTF. The CDR3 DNA reads TGCGCCAGCAGCCCTCATTTGCCAGATATTGGAGGCTACACCTTC.

This clonotype has only a few counts. This chain links TRBV29-1 with TRBJ2-3, with D unresolved. The germline V and J ends were trimmed by 6 bases and 0 bases, with 16 bases remaining between them. Germline CDR1 is SQVTM and CDR2 is ANQGSEA. CDR3 length: 15 residues. The CDR3 is CSVDRHLGSTDTQYF. CDR3 DNA: TGCAGCGTCGATCGACACCTAGGTAGCACAGATACGCAGTATTTT.

The V and J genes are TRBV10-3 and TRBJ1-6; D not resolved. In germline, CDR1 is ENHRY, CDR2 SYGVKD. This CDR3 is built from 14 residues. V shed 2 bases and J shed 10 bases, with 12 bases lying between them. The CDR3 nucleotides read TGTGCCATCAGTGAGGGCCCGGACGGATCACCCCTCCACTTT. Its protein product is CAISEGPDGSPLHF.

The chain combines TRBV20-1 with TRBJ2-5; perhaps TRBD2 as D (6 bases). There are 14 residues in the CDR3. The V end lost 3 bases, the J end lost 1 base, and 12 bases lay between the germline ends. Germline-derived CDR1 and CDR2 are DFQATT and SNEGSKA (reference sequence). In DNA form, the CDR3 reads TGCAGTGCTAGCGGCGGGGCGGTCCAAGAGACCCAGTACTTC. This codes for CSASGGAVQETQYF.

This clonotype was observed at least ten times. Its ends do not fully match the called genes, so a read error is possible. The rearrangement joins TRBV12-3 or TRBV12-4 to TRBJ2-7; no definite D call. CDR3 length: 12 residues. For the CDR3, the DNA is TGCGCCAGCAGCTTGCTGGACTACGAGCAGTACTTC. Protein product: CASSLLDYEQYF.

There are a few counts of this clonotype. V usage is TRBV20-1 and J usage is TRBJ2-7; TRBD1 agrees at 8 bases. The CDR3 is 11 amino acids. With V trimmed by 6 bases and J by 4 bases, 2 bases remained unmatched. Per germline, CDR1 DFQATT and CDR2 SNEGSKA (reference sequence). DNA of the CDR3: TGCAGTGCAGGACAGGGATACGAGCAGTACTTC. This sequence encodes CSAGQGYEQYF.

CDR3 loop: CSGQTGASTDTQYF. The CDR3 DNA reads TGCAGCGGTCAGACAGGGGCTAGCACAGATACGCAGTATTTT. The chain links TRBV29-1 to TRBJ2-3; 8 bases are a match to TRBD1. The CDR3 has 14 residues. Germline CDR1 reads SQVTM; CDR2 reads ANQGSEA. With 7 bases clipped from V and 0 bases from J, the junction kept 6 bases outside the gene matches.

The chain couples TRBV12-3 or TRBV12-4 to TRBJ2-3, with 7 bases identical to TRBD2. The CDR3 has 16 amino acids. Unmatched junction bases numbered 9, after V lost 2 bases and J lost 4 bases. CDR3 DNA sequence: TGTGCCAGCAGTTTACGTCGACTAGCCAGCGCAGATACGCAGTATTTT. Translated: CASSLRRLASADTQYF.

V gene TRBV7-2 combines with J gene TRBJ2-5; 13 bases agree with TRBD2. This CDR3 is 17 amino acids long. The germline V gene has CDR1 SGHTA and CDR2 FQGNSA. Trimming took 5 bases from V and 5 from J; bases not matched to a gene: 11. The CDR3 sequence: CASSPRTSGGIGETQYF. The CDR3, as DNA: TGTGCCAGCAGCCCTCGGACTAGCGGGGGAATCGGGGAGACCCAGTACTTC.

This clonotype was picked up a small number of times. J is TRBJ1-2 and V is TRBV4-1, with a possible D match to TRBD1 (5 bases). The CDR3 consists of 16 residues. The germline gives CDR1 MGHRA, CDR2 YSYEKL. V lost 1 base and J 5 bases, leaving 17 bases between the germline ends. CDR3 nucleotide sequence: TGCGCCAGCAGCCAAGGCCCCACGGGACGAGATTATGGCTACACCTTC. Its protein is CASSQGPTGRDYGYTF.

This sequence joins TRBV4-3 and TRBJ2-5, with D perhaps matching TRBD2 (5 bases). CDR1 is LGHNA and CDR2 is YSLEER in the germline V gene. The CDR3 runs to 15 residues. V lost 1 base and J 5 bases, leaving 14 bases between the germline ends. The CDR3 DNA reads as TGCGCCAGCAGCCAAGGGACGGGCGGGTTGGAGACCCAGTACTTC. Translation gives CASSQGTGGLETQYF.

In its sample, this clonotype was seen a few times. The genes are TRBV5-1 and TRBJ2-1, with 8 positions matching TRBD2. CDR1 is SGHRS and CDR2 is YFSETQ in the germline V gene. The CDR3 is made up of 15 amino acids. The V gene end was trimmed by 6 bases and the J gene end by 7 bases; junction bases not matched to a gene: 12. The CDR3 nucleotides read TGCGCCAGCACCAGAACGGCGGGGGGCGGGAATGAGCAGTTCTTC. Amino acid sequence: CASTRTAGGGNEQFF.

The V call is TRBV7-2, the J call TRBJ1-2; D is possibly TRBD1 (5 bases). Between the trimmed V and J ends, which lost 5 bases and 5 bases, there was a span of 15 bases. The germline CDR1 and CDR2 sequences are SGHTA and FQGNSA. There are 14 residues in the CDR3. The CDR3 DNA is TGTGCCAGCAGCGCCCGGGGAGGGGATTATGGCTACACCTTC. Residues: CASSARGGDYGYTF.

This clonotype occurred a few times. The chain uses TRBV29-1 and TRBJ1-2; D uncertain. The CDR3 loop spans 11 amino acids. From germline, CDR1 is SQVTM and CDR2 ANQGSEA. The germline V and J ends were trimmed by 7 bases and 0 bases, with 6 bases remaining between them. CDR3 nucleotides: TGCAGCGCGGGCACTAACTATGGCTACACCTTC. This translates into CSAGTNYGYTF.